The subject of this entry is one TCR beta chain. The data belong to a study of blood T cell repertoires in COVID-19. Study-wide background: Acute and convalescent COVID-19 samples came from the United States, Italy and Spain. Sources were T cells, B-cell-depleted T cells, or PBMCs; the material itself was cDNA or gDNA.

Authors' processing steps: Using reference gene primer amplification, nucleated cell counts were estimated. Here immunoSEQ multiplex PCR was the method, and the copy in TCRdb shows in-frame clones only, minus some. V, J and clone size were drawn from that table, and D and trimming were deduced from the DNA. The sample gives about 220,000 clones, about 79% of which show up once; 2% to 2.5% is in the top ten. V lost 5 bases, J lost 4 bases, and 7 bases stayed unmatched. CDR1 and CDR2 from the germline V gene are SGHAT and FQNNGV. There are 14 residues in the CDR3. The sequence derives from a middle-aged man who had recovered from COVID-19. Sequences were obtained from peripheral blood. The chain joins TRBV11-2 to TRBJ2-7, with 8 nucleotides matching TRBD2. Here the CDR3 reads CASSRAGGYYEQYF. The CDR3 DNA reads as TGTGCCAGCAGCCGGGCGGGGGGCTATTACGAGCAGTACTTC. The full variable domain, in which reference TRBV11-2 and TRBJ2-7 provide the parts outside the CDR3, is EAGVAQSPRYKIIEKRQSVAFWCNPISGHATLYWYQQILGQGPKLLIQFQNNGVVDDSQLPKDRFSAERLKGVDSTLKIQPAKLEDSAVYLCASSRAGGYYEQYFGPGTRLTVT.